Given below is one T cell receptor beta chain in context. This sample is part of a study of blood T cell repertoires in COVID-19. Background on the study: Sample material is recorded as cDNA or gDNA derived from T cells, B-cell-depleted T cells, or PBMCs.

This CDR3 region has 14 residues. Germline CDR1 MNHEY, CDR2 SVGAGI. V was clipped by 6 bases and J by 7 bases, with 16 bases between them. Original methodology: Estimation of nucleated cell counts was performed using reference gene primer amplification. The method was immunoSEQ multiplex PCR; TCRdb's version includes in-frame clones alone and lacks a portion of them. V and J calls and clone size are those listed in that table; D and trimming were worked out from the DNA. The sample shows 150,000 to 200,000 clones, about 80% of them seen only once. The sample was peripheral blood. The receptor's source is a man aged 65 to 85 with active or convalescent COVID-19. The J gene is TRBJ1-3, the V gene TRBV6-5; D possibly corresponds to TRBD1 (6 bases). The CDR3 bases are TGTGCCAGCAGCCCCCGGGGGGCTTTGAACACCATATATTTT. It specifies CASSPRGALNTIYF.